The 11 T cell receptor beta chains in this list originate from one sample, sequenced in a study of blood T cells in healthy people across ages. A J-beta primer mix and a sample-barcoded 5' primer were used in a second PCR of about 7 to 12 cycles. TCRdb re-called the 5' RACE reads through MiXCR, storing one row per CDR3 protein. Here the sample spans about 2 million distinct CDR3 sequences, 49% being singletons. Input material: blood. Receptors originate from a woman aged 40 to 55 in good health.

This clonotype was recorded only once. The genes are TRBV5-1 and TRBJ2-7, with TRBD1 as a possible D gene (6 bases). The CDR3 runs to 18 residues. The germline V and J ends were trimmed by 0 bases and 1 base, with 20 bases remaining between them. CDR1 is SGHRS and CDR2 is YFSETQ in the germline V gene. The CDR3 DNA reads as TGCGCCAGCAGCTTGGGGGGACCGGGACACCCGAATTCCTACGAGCAGTACTTC. Translated: CASSLGGPGHPNSYEQYF.

V and J are TRBV28 and TRBJ2-6, with D unclear. CDR1 is MDHEN and CDR2 is SYDVKM in the germline V gene. The CDR3 has 11 amino acids. Trimming stripped 5 bases from V and 12 bases from J, with 8 bases between. CDR3 amino acids: CASSPRCVLTF. CDR3 nucleotide sequence: TGTGCCAGCAGTCCCAGGTGCGTCCTGACTTTC.

The chain couples TRBV12-3 or TRBV12-4 to TRBJ2-3; 8 nucleotides align to TRBD2. This CDR3 has 13 residues. V was pared by 6 bases and J by 7 bases, with 6 bases of the junction left unmatched. As DNA, the CDR3 is TGTGCCAGCAGCCCGGGGGGGGCTCATACGCAGTATTTT. Its translation: CASSPGGAHTQYF.

This chain joins TRBV27 and TRBJ2-1, with 9 bases aligning to TRBD2. The CDR3 is made up of 15 amino acids. Per the germline V gene, CDR1 is MNHEY and CDR2 is SMNVEV (reference sequence). The J segment lost 7 bases and the V segment lost 6 bases, leaving 10 bases of the junction unmatched. This chain's CDR3 is CASRIAGGPQNEQFF. In DNA, the CDR3 is TGTGCCAGCAGGATCGCGGGGGGGCCGCAGAATGAGCAGTTCTTC.

This chain links TRBV6-1 with TRBJ2-3; perhaps TRBD1 as D (5 bases). CDR1 is MNHNS and CDR2 is SASEGT in the germline V gene. The V gene lost 4 bases and the J gene lost 5 bases, with 28 bases spanning the gap. The CDR3 extends over 19 amino acids. The CDR3 sequence is CASSVGSLSRGVTEDTQYF. CDR3 sequence (DNA): TGTGCCAGCAGTGTCGGTAGCTTGTCAAGGGGCGTAACGGAAGATACGCAGTATTTT.

This chain links TRBV5-1 with TRBJ2-5, with a weak D call TRBD1 (5 bases). The CDR3 has 16 amino acids. Germline V gives CDR1 SGHRS, CDR2 YFSETQ. V was shortened by 3 bases and J by 4 bases, with 19 bases between the two germline ends. The CDR3 sequence: CASSSTPQGLGETQYF. CDR3 nucleotide sequence: TGCGCCAGCAGCTCGACCCCCCAGGGATTGGGAGAGACCCAGTACTTC.

This clonotype showed up just a few times. The rearrangement links TRBV6-5 to TRBJ1-2; TRBD1 matches 9 bases. CDR3 length: 16 amino acids. J was trimmed by 2 bases and V by 6 bases; bases with no gene match: 10. From germline, CDR1 is MNHEY and CDR2 SVGAGI. The CDR3 reads CASSQGQGSLNYGYTF. CDR3 coding DNA: TGTGCCAGCAGCCAGGGACAGGGAAGCTTGAACTATGGCTACACCTTC.

CDR3 in DNA: TGTGCCAGCAGCGGAGGAGCGGGGGTCCAAGAGACCCAGTACTTC. Amino acids: CASSGGAGVQETQYF. This sequence joins TRBV9 and TRBJ2-5; TRBD2 matches 8 bases. The J segment lost 1 base and the V segment lost 3 bases, leaving 5 bases of the junction unmatched. This CDR3 has 15 amino acids. CDR1 and CDR2 (germline): SGDLS, YYNGEE. Supplemented by reference TRBV9 and TRBJ2-5, the full variable domain reads DSGVTQTPKHLITATGQRVTLRCSPRSGDLSVYWYQQSLDQGLQFLIQYYNGEERAKGNILERFSAQQFPDLHSELNLSSLELGDSALYFCASSGGAGVQETQYFGPGTRLLVL.

This chain joins TRBV6-5 and TRBJ2-3; no clear D gene. Trimming shortened V by 4 bases and J by 0 bases, and 8 bases separated the two germline ends. Looked up from germline, CDR1 is MNHEY and CDR2 is SVGAGI. The CDR3 runs to 14 residues. The CDR3 sequence: CASSWAPSTDTQYF. CDR3 in DNA: TGTGCCAGCAGTTGGGCACCTAGCACAGATACGCAGTATTTT.

This sequence joins TRBV6-6 and TRBJ2-1; possible D gene TRBD1, 6 bases. The CDR3 covers 16 residues. Trimming pared 1 base from V and 2 bases from J, leaving 12 bases between. CDR1 and CDR2 from the germline V gene are MNHNY and SVGAGI (reference sequence). The CDR3 sequence: CASSYYYRDTYNEQFF. In DNA, the CDR3 is TGTGCCAGCAGTTACTATTACAGGGATACCTACAATGAGCAGTTCTTC.

The chain couples TRBV20-1 to TRBJ2-5; no clear D gene. CDR1 and CDR2 (germline): DFQATT, SNEGSKA (reference sequence). Trimming took off 1 base at V and 11 bases at J, with 5 bases between the two ends. The CDR3 contains 9 residues. CDR3 DNA sequence: TGCAGTGCTAGAGTTGAGCAGTACTTC. It is translated as CSARVEQYF.